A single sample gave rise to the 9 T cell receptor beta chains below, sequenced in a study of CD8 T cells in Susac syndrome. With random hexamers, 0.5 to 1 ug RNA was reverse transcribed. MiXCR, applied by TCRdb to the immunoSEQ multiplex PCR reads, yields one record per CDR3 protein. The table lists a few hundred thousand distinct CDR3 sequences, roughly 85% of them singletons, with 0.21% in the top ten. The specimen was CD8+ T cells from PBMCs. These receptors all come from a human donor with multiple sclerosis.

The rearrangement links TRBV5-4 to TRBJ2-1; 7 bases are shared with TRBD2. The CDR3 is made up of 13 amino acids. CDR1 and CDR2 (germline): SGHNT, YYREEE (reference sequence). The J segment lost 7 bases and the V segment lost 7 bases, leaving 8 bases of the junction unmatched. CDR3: CASVQAGSNEQFF. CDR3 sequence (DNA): TGTGCCAGCGTACAAGCGGGAAGTAATGAGCAGTTCTTC.

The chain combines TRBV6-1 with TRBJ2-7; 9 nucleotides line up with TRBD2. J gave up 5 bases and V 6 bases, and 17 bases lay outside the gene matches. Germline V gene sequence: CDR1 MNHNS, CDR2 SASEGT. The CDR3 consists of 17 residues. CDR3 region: CASSQGMSGLALDEQYF. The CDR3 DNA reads TGTGCCAGCAGCCAGGGTATGTCGGGACTAGCCTTGGACGAGCAGTACTTC.

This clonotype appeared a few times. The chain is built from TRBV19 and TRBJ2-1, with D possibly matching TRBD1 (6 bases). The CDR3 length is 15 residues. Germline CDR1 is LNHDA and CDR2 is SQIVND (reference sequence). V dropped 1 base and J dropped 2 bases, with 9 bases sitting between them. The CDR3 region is CASSIVRTAYNEQFF. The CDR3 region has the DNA TGTGCCAGTAGTATAGTGCGGACAGCCTACAATGAGCAGTTCTTC.

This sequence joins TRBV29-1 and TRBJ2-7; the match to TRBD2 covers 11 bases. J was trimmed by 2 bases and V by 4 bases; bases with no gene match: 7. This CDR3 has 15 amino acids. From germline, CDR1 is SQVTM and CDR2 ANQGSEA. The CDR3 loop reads CSVAGLAVPPYEQYF. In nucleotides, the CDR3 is TGCAGCGTTGCGGGACTAGCGGTACCTCCCTACGAGCAGTACTTC.

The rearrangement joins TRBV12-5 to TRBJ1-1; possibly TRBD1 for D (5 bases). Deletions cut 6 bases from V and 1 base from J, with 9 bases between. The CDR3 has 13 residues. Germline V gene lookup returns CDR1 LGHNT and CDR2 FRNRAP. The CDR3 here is CASGYTGNTEAFF. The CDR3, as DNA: TGTGCTAGTGGATATACAGGGAACACTGAAGCTTTCTTT.

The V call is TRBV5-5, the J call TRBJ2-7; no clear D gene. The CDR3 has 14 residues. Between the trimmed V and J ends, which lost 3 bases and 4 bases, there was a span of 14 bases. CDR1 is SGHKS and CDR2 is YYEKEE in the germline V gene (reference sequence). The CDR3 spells CASSSQQLEYEQYF. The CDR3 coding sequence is TGTGCCAGCAGCTCACAACAACTTGAATACGAGCAGTACTTC. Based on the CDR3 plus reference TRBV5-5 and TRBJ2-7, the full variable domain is DAGVTQSPTHLIKTRGQQVTLRCSPISGHKSVSWYQQVLGQGPQFIFQYYEKEERGRGNFPDRFSARQFPNYSSELNVNALLLGDSALYLCASSSQQLEYEQYFGPGTRLTVT.

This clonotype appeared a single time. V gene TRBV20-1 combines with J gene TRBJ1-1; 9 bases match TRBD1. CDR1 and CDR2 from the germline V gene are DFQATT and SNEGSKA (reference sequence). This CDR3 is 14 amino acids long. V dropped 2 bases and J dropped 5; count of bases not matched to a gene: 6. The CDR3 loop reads CSARRGQGWTEAFF. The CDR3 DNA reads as TGCAGTGCTAGAAGGGGACAGGGATGGACTGAAGCTTTCTTT.

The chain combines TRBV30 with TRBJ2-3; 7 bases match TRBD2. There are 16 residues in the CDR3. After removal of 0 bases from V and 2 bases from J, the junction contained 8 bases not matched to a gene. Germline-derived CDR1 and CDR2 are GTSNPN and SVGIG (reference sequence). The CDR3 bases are TGTGCCTGGAGTGTCGGAGCGGGACCAAACACAGATACGCAGTATTTT. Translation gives CAWSVGAGPNTDTQYF.

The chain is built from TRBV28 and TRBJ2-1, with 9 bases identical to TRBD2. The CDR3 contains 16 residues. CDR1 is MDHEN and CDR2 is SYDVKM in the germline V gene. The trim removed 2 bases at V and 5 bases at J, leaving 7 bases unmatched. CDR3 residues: CASSLPTSGRDNEQFF. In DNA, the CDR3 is TGTGCCAGCAGTTTACCGACTAGCGGAAGAGACAATGAGCAGTTCTTC.